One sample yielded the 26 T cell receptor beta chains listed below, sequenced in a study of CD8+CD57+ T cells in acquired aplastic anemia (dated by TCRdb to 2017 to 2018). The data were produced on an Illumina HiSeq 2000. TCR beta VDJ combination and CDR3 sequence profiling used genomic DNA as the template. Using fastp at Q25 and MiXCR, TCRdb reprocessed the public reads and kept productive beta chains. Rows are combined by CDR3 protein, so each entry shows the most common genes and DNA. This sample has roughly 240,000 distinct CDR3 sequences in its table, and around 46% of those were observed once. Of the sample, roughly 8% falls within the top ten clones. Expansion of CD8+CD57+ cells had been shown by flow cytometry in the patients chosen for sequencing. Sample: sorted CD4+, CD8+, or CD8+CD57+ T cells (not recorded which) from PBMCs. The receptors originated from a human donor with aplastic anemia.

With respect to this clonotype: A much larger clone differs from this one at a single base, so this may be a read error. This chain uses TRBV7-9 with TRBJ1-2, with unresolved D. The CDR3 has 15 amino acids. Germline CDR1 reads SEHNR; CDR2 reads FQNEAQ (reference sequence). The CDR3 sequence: CAGSLGRPDNYGYTF. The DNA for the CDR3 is TGTGCCGGCAGCTTGGGGAGACCTGACAACTATGGCTACACCTTC.

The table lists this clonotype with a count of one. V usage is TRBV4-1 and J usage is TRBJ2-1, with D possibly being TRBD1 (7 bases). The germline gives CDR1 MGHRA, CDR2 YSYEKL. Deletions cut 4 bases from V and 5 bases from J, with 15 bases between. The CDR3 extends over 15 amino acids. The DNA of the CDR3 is TGCGCCAGCAGCCCCGGGGGAACAGGGGACAATGAGCAGTTCTTC. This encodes CASSPGGTGDNEQFF.

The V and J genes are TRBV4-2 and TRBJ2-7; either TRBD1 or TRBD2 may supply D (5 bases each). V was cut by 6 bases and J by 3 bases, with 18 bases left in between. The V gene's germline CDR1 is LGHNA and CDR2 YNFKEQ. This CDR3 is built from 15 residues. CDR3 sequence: CASSALGERIYEQYF. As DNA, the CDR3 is TGTGCCAGCAGTGCTTTAGGGGAGCGGATCTACGAGCAGTACTTC.

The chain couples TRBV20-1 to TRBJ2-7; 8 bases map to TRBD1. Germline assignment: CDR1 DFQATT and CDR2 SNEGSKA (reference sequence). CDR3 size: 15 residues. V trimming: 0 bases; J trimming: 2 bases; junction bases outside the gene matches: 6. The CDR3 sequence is CSARDTGTGTYEQYF. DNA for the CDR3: TGCAGTGCTAGAGATACCGGGACAGGAACCTACGAGCAGTACTTC.

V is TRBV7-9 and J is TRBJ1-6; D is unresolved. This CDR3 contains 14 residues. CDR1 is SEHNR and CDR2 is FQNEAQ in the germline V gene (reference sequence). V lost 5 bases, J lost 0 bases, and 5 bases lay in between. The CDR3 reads CASSPDSYNSPLHF. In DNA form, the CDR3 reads TGTGCCAGCAGCCCTGACTCCTATAATTCACCCCTCCACTTT.

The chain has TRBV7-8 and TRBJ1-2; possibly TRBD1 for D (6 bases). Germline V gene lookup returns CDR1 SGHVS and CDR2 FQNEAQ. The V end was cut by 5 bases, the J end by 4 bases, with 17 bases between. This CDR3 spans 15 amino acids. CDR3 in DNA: TGTGCCAGCAGCCAGGAGGGGGACGGATTCTATGGCTACACCTTC. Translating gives CASSQEGDGFYGYTF.

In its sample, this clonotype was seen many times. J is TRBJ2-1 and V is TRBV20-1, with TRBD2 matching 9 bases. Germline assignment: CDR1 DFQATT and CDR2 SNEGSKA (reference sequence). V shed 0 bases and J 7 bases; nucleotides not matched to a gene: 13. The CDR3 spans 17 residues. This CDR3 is CSARDPSSRGGGNEQFF. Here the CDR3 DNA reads TGCAGTGCTAGAGATCCTTCATCGCGGGGGGGGGGGAATGAGCAGTTCTTC.

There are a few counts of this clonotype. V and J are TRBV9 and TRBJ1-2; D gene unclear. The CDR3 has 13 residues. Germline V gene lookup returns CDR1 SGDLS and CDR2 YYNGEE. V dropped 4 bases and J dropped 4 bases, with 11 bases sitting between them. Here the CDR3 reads CASSPSGSYGYTF. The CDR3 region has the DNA TGTGCCAGCAGCCCAAGTGGCAGCTATGGCTACACCTTC.

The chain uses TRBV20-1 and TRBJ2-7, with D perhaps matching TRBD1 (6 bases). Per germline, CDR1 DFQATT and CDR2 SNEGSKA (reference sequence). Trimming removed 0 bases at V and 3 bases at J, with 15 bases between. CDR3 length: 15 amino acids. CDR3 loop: CSARDLRGTDYEQYF. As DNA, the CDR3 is TGCAGTGCTAGAGATTTGAGGGGGACCGACTACGAGCAGTACTTC.

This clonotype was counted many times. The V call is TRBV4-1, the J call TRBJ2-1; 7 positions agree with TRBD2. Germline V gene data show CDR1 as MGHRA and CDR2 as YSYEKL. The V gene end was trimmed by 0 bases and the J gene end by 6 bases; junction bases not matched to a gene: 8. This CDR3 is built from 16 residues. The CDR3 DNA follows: TGCGCCAGCAGCCAAGATAGGGGACTATACTTCAATGAGCAGTTCTTC. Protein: CASSQDRGLYFNEQFF.

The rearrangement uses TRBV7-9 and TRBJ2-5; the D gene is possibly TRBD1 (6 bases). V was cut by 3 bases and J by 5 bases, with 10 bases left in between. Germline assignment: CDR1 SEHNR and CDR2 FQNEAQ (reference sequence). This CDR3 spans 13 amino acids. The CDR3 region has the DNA TGTGCCAGCAGCTTCGCAGGGGATGAGACCCAGTACTTC. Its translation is CASSFAGDETQYF.

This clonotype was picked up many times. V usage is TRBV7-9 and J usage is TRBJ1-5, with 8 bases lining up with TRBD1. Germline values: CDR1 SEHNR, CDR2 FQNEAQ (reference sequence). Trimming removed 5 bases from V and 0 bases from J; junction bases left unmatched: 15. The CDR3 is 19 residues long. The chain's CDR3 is CASSPLSGTGPNSNQPQHF. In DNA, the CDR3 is TGTGCCAGCAGCCCGTTATCCGGGACAGGACCCAATAGCAATCAGCCCCAGCATTTT. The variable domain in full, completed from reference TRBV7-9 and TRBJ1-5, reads DTGVSQNPRHKITKRGQNVTFRCDPISEHNRLYWYRQTLGQGPEFLTYFQNEAQLEKSRLLSDRFSAERPKGSFSTLEIQRTEQGDSAMYLCASSPLSGTGPNSNQPQHFGDGTRLSIL.

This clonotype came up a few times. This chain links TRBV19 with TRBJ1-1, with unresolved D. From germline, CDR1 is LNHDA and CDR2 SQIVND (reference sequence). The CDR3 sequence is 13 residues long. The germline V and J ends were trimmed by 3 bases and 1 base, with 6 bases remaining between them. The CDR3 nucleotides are TGTGCCAGTAGTATCGTCAGGAACACTGAAGCTTTCTTT. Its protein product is CASSIVRNTEAFF. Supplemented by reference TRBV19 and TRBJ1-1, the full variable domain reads DGGITQSPKYLFRKEGQNVTLSCEQNLNHDAMYWYRQDPGQGLRLIYYSQIVNDFQKGDIAEGYSVSREKKESFPLTVTSAQKNPTAFYLCASSIVRNTEAFFGQGTRLTVV.

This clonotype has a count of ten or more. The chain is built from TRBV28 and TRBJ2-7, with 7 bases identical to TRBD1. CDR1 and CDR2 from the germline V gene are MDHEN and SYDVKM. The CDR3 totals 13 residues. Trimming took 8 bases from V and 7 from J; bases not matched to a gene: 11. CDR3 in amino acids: CASALTGMGEQYF. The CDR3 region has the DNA TGTGCCAGCGCCTTGACAGGGATGGGGGAGCAGTACTTC. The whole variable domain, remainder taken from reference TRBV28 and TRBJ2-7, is DVKVTQSSRYLVKRTGEKVFLECVQDMDHENMFWYRQDPGLGLRLIYFSYDVKMKEKGDIPEGYSVSREKKERFSLILESASTNQTSMYLCASALTGMGEQYFGPGTRLTVT.

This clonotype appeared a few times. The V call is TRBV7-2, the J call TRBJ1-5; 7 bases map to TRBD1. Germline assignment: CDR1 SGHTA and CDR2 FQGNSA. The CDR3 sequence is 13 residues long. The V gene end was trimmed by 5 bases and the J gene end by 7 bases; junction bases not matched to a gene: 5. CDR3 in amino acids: CASSGTVSQPQHF. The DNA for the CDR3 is TGTGCCAGCAGCGGGACAGTATCACAGCCCCAGCATTTT.

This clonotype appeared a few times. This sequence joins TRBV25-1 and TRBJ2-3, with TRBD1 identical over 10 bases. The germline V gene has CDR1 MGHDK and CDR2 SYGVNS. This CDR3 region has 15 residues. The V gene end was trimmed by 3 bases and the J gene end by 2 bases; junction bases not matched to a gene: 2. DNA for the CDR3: TGTGCCAGCAGTGACGACAGGGGGCCCACAGATACGCAGTATTTT. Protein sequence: CASSDDRGPTDTQYF. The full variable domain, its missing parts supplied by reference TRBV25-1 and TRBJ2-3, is EADIYQTPRYLVIGTGKKITLECSQTMGHDKMYWYQQDPGMELHLIHYSYGVNSTEKGDLSSESTVSRIRTEHFPLTLESARPSHTSQYLCASSDDRGPTDTQYFGPGTRLTVL.

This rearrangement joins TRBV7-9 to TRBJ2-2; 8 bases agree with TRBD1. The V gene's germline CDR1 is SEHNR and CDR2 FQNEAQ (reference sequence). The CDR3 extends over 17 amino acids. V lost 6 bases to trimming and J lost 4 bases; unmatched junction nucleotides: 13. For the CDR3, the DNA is TGTGCCAGCAGTCCTATGTCGGACAGGGATGGCACCGGGGAGCTGTTTTTT. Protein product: CASSPMSDRDGTGELFF.

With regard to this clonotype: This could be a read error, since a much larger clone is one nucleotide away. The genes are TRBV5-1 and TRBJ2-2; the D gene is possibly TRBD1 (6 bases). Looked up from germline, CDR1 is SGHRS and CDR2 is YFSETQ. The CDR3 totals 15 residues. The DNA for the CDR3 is TGTGCCAGCAGCCAAACGGGACATTACGCCGGGGAGCTGTTTTTT. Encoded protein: CASSQTGHYAGELFF. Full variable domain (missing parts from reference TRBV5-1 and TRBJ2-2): KAGVTQTPRYLIKTRGQQVTLSCSPISGHRSVSWYQQTPGQGLQFLFEYFSETQRNKGNFPGRFSGRQFSNSRSEMNVSTLELGDSALYLCASSQTGHYAGELFFGEGSRLTVL.

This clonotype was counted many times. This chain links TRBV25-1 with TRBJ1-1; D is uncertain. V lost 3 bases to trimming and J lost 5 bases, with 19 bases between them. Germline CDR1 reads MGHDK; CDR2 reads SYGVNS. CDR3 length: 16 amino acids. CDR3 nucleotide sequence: TGTGCCAGCAGTGATCGGGGTCTGACGGTGAGGACTGAAGCTTTCTTT. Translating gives CASSDRGLTVRTEAFF. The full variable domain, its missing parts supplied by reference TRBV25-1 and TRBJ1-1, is EADIYQTPRYLVIGTGKKITLECSQTMGHDKMYWYQQDPGMELHLIHYSYGVNSTEKGDLSSESTVSRIRTEHFPLTLESARPSHTSQYLCASSDRGLTVRTEAFFGQGTRLTVV.

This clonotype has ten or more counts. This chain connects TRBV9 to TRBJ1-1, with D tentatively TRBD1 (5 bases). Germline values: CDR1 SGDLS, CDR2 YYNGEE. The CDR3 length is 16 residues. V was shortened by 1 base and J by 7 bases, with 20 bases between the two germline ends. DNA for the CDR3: TGTGCCAGCAGCGTATCTGGGGGGATCCCGCCCGGTGAAGCTTTCTTT. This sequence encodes CASSVSGGIPPGEAFF.

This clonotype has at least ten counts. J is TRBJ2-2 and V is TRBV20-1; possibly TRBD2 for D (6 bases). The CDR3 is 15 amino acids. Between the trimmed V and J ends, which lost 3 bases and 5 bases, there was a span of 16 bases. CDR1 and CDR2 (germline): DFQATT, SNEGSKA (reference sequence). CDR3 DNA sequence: TGCAGTGCTAGGGGGGGATCCCTCTTGACCGGGGAGCTGTTTTTT. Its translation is CSARGGSLLTGELFF.

The CDR3 spells CASSWGQSNEQFF. As DNA, the CDR3 is TGTGCCAGCAGTTGGGGACAGAGCAATGAGCAGTTCTTC. The V and J genes are TRBV28 and TRBJ2-1, with 7 bases fitting TRBD1. The V segment lost 4 bases and the J segment 6 bases; nucleotides outside the gene matches: 3. The germline V gene encodes CDR1 MDHEN and CDR2 SYDVKM. The CDR3 runs 13 residues. The entire variable domain, with the rest obtained from reference TRBV28 and TRBJ2-1, is as follows: DVKVTQSSRYLVKRTGEKVFLECVQDMDHENMFWYRQDPGLGLRLIYFSYDVKMKEKGDIPEGYSVSREKKERFSLILESASTNQTSMYLCASSWGQSNEQFFGPGTRLTVL.

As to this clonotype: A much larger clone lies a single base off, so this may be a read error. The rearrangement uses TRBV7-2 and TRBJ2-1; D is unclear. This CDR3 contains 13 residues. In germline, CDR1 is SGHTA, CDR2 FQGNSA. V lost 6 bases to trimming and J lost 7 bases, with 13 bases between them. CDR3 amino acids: CASSPTDPNEQFF. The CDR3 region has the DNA TGTGCCAGCAGTCCTACAGATCCGAATGAGCAGTTCTTC.

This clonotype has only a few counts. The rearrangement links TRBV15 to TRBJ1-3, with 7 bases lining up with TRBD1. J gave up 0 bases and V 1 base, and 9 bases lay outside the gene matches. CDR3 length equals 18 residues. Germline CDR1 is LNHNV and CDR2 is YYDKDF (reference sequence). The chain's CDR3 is CATSRGQGESYSGNTIYF. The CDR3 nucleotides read TGTGCCACCAGCAGAGGTCAGGGGGAATCTTACTCTGGAAACACCATATATTTT.

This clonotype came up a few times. The CDR3 nucleotides read TGCGCCAGCACTGCGGGTGTGGAGCAGTACTTC. It is translated as CASTAGVEQYF. The V gene is TRBV10-2, the J gene TRBJ2-7, with D possibly TRBD2 on 5 matching bases. Germline-derived CDR1 and CDR2 are WSHSY and SAAADI. V was clipped by 7 bases and J by 7 bases, with 11 bases between them. This CDR3 is 11 amino acids long.

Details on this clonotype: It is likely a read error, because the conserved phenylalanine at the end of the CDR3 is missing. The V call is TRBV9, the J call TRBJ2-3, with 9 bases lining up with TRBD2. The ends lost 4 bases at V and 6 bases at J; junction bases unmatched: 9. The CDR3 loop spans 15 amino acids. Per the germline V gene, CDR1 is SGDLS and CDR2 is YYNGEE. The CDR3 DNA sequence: TGTGCCAGCAGCCCCTATAGCGGGGGTGGGGATACGCAGTATTCC. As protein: CASSPYSGGGDTQYS.